The sequence of this TCR beta chain was determined in a study of T cell responses to AZD1222 COVID-19 vaccine. Study results and caveats: White British ancestry dominated among donors, who included more females, and clonal diversity was possibly underestimated. At study baseline, merely over 5 AZD1222 recipients were seropositive. Rises in breadth and depth of Spike-specific TCRs came after two AZD1222 doses.

The data were produced by immunoSEQ multiplex PCR, yet TCRdb's version contains in-frame clones alone and is incomplete. The sample contains some 89,000 clones, roughly 90% of which appear only once. Details on this clone: Its antigen remains unknown.

The CDR3 spans 16 residues. V gave up 2 bases and J gave up 1 base; unmatched junction bases: 5. Per germline, CDR1 MNHNS and CDR2 SASEGT. The rearrangement uses TRBV6-1 and TRBJ2-7; 10 bases line up with TRBD2. The sequence came from an adult in good health. Sequenced here: peripheral blood, sampled on day 0 of MenACWY control vaccination. The CDR3 nucleotides read TGTGCCAGCAGTGAACACGGGACTAGCGCTTCCTACGAGCAGTACTTC. It codes for CASSEHGTSASYEQYF.